This T cell receptor beta chain was sequenced in a study of shared clonotypes between healthy human individuals. Study-wide results and caveats: With few donors, the genetic and exposure-history diversity represented was limited.

The table lists this clone with a count of one. Its matching antigen is unknown. The CDR3 contains 14 residues. Per the germline V gene, CDR1 is SNHLY and CDR2 is FYNNEI. V was trimmed by 1 base and J by 10 bases, leaving 11 bases between them. The table came from immunoSEQ multiplex PCR; TCRdb's copy has only in-frame clones and leaves some out. The repertoire holds roughly 2 million clones, with nearly 97% as singletons. This chain uses TRBV2 with TRBJ1-6; D unresolved. The origin of this receptor is a young man in good health. Sequenced: naive CD4+ T cells sorted from blood. Subset in this sample: CD45RA+ positively selected. The CDR3 region is CASSEEGSGSPLHF. The DNA of the CDR3 is TGTGCCAGCAGTGAAGAGGGATCGGGATCACCCCTCCACTTT.